The 29 T cell receptor beta chains below all came from one sample that was sequenced in a study of regulatory T cells in long-lasting Graves disease (dated by TCRdb to 2020 to 2022). The time point label, read with the paper, signifies: newly diagnosed GD, antithyroid drugs for less than 3 months. RNA was extracted from PBMCs in TRIzol for both TCR sequencing and RNA sequencing. Libraries were prepared through multiplex PCR. Sequencing took place on an Illumina HiSeq 4000. CDR3 regions were amplified by Arm-PCR with iRepertoire HTBI primers to construct TCR beta libraries. The public reads were run again by TCRdb, first through fastp at Q25 and then through MiXCR, and only productive beta chains were kept. Each CDR3 protein gets just one entry, which takes the most common genes and DNA from the rows behind it. For this sample there are about 440,000 distinct CDR3 sequences; 16% appear just once. The top ten clones comprise over 8.5% of the sample.

These data also featured in a second study, about T cells in Graves' hyperthyroidism and ophthalmopathy.

The sample consisted of peripheral blood mononuclear cells (PBMCs), taken at new diagnosis, from a patient treated with antithyroid drugs. Receptors originate from a woman under 40 with Graves disease. Donor details come from another sample of the same person, matched by shared clones.

The table lists this clonotype with a few counts. The rearrangement links TRBV27 to TRBJ2-7; D call uncertain. This CDR3 spans 15 amino acids. Germline CDR1 and CDR2: MNHEY and SMNVEV (reference sequence). V lost 3 bases to trimming and J lost 3 bases, with 15 bases between them. The CDR3 DNA reads TGTGCCAGCAGTTTTTCGGTAGGAGTGATCTACGAGCAGTACTTC. Encoded protein: CASSFSVGVIYEQYF.

In its sample, this clonotype was seen a few times. The chain is built from TRBV2 and TRBJ1-4; D is unclear. V was trimmed by 7 bases and J by 5 bases, leaving 5 bases between them. The CDR3 extends over 11 amino acids. Per germline, CDR1 SNHLY and CDR2 FYNNEI. This chain's CDR3 is CASTENEKLFF. In DNA form, the CDR3 reads TGTGCCAGCACGGAAAATGAAAAACTGTTTTTT.

On this clonotype itself: This sequence may be a read error, since a much larger clone differs from it by one base. The chain employs TRBV28 and TRBJ2-1, with 10 nucleotides matching TRBD2. The J call is uncertain, as TRBJ2-5 better fits the DNA end. Germline CDR1 reads MDHEN; CDR2 reads SYDVKM. The CDR3 has 14 residues. The CDR3 coding sequence is TGTGCCAGCAGTGTAGCGGGAGGACAAGAGTCCCAGTACTTC. It translates to CASSVAGGQESQYF.

The chain joins TRBV10-2 to TRBJ2-3; a possible D gene is TRBD2 (5 bases). This CDR3 comprises 12 residues. Germline CDR1 WSHSY, CDR2 SAAADI. V was pared by 7 bases and J by 4 bases, with 9 bases between. The CDR3 DNA reads as TGCGCCAGCACGGGGATCCCAGATACGCAGTATTTT. The encoded protein is CASTGIPDTQYF.

This clonotype has ten or more counts. The rearrangement links TRBV5-4 to TRBJ2-3; TRBD2 matches 9 bases. J gave up 2 bases and V 1 base, and 5 bases lay outside the gene matches. This CDR3 is 16 amino acids long. Germline loops: CDR1 SGHNT, CDR2 YYREEE (reference sequence). The CDR3 region has the DNA TGTGCCAGCAGCTTGCCAGCGGGAGGATACACAGATACGCAGTATTTT. As protein: CASSLPAGGYTDTQYF. The full variable domain, with the rest looked up from reference TRBV5-4 and TRBJ2-3, is ETGVTQSPTHLIKTRGQQVTLRCSSQSGHNTVSWYQQALGQGPQFIFQYYREEENGRGNFPPRFSGLQFPNYSSELNVNALELDDSALYLCASSLPAGGYTDTQYFGPGTRLTVL.

This clonotype was found many times. The chain combines TRBV20-1 with TRBJ2-3; 9 bases line up with TRBD2. The length of the CDR3 is 15 residues. V shed 3 bases, J shed 4 bases, and the junction held 8 bases outside the gene matches. Germline V CDR1 and CDR2: DFQATT, SNEGSKA (reference sequence). The CDR3 nucleotides read TGCAGTGCTAGTCGTTCTAGCGGGGTGGCAGATACGCAGTATTTT. Residues: CSASRSSGVADTQYF.

The sample holds many counts of this clonotype. The gene calls are TRBV11-2 and TRBJ2-7; D is ambiguous. The length of the CDR3 is 13 residues. Germline V gene data show CDR1 as SGHAT and CDR2 as FQNNGV. The ends were cut back, 8 bases at V and 0 bases at J, with 11 bases in the middle. The CDR3 DNA reads TGTGCCAGCTCGGACGGCAGCTCCTACGAGCAGTACTTC. This gives the protein CASSDGSSYEQYF.

This clonotype was seen repeatedly, ten times or more. V is TRBV11-1 and J is TRBJ2-1; 8 bases line up with TRBD2. Losses at the gene ends were 6 bases for V and 10 bases for J; bases not matched to a gene: 2. The CDR3 covers 11 residues. CDR1 and CDR2 (germline): SGHAT, FQDESV (reference sequence). In DNA form, the CDR3 reads TGTGCCAGCAGATCTAGCGGGGAGCAGTTCTTC. Translating it yields CASRSSGEQFF.

This rearrangement joins TRBV3-1 to TRBJ2-4, with a weak D call TRBD2 (5 bases). The ends were cut back, 0 bases at V and 8 bases at J, with 11 bases in the middle. The CDR3 is 14 amino acids. Germline values: CDR1 LGHDT, CDR2 YNNKEL (reference sequence). The CDR3 bases are TGTGCCAGCAGCCAAGATTCGGGATCGGACATTCAGTACTTC. Residues: CASSQDSGSDIQYF.

This clonotype was seen only a few times. V and J are TRBV19 and TRBJ1-3, with D perhaps matching TRBD1 (5 bases). This CDR3 spans 15 amino acids. Germline CDR1 LNHDA, CDR2 SQIVND (reference sequence). The V and J ends lost 7 bases and 1 base respectively, with 14 bases between them. Here the CDR3 reads CASMRGVVSGNTIYF. The CDR3 DNA reads TGTGCCAGTATGAGAGGGGTAGTTTCTGGAAACACCATATATTTT.

This clonotype occurred a few times. This chain uses TRBV28 with TRBJ2-1, with 9 nucleotides matching TRBD1. V shed 6 bases and J 5 bases; nucleotides not matched to a gene: 23. Per the germline V gene, CDR1 is MDHEN and CDR2 is SYDVKM. The CDR3 totals 20 residues. The CDR3 protein is CASSDLPGQGIPTRNNEQFF. DNA for the CDR3: TGTGCCAGCAGCGACCTACCGGGACAGGGTATACCTACTCGTAACAATGAGCAGTTCTTC.

This clonotype was detected ten times or more. The chain uses TRBV20-1 and TRBJ1-4; D call uncertain. This CDR3 is 14 amino acids long. CDR1 is DFQATT and CDR2 is SNEGSKA in the germline V gene (reference sequence). V was trimmed by 6 bases and J by 5 bases, leaving 16 bases between them. In DNA form, the CDR3 reads TGCAGTGCCCCCAGCCCGGGCCGCAATGAAAAACTGTTTTTT. Its translation: CSAPSPGRNEKLFF.

This clonotype has just a few counts. V and J are TRBV10-3 and TRBJ2-1, with TRBD2 as a possible D gene (6 bases). CDR1 is ENHRY, CDR2 SYGVKD, per germline. V lost 4 bases to trimming and J lost 0 bases, with 16 bases between them. The CDR3 has 17 residues. In nucleotides, the CDR3 is TGTGCCATCAGTGGGGCTCTGGCGGGGAGCTCCTACAATGAGCAGTTCTTC. Translating gives CAISGALAGSSYNEQFF.

This clonotype has ten or more counts. The chain has TRBV27 and TRBJ2-5; TRBD1 agrees at 7 bases. Germline V gene data show CDR1 as MNHEY and CDR2 as SMNVEV (reference sequence). The CDR3 has 12 residues. The junction had 7 bases not matched to a gene; V was cut back by 10 bases and J by 5 bases. CDR3 loop: CATLDREETQYF. CDR3 DNA sequence: TGTGCCACCTTAGACAGGGAGGAGACCCAGTACTTC.

This clonotype was detected ten times or more. At one end the junction does not follow the germline gene, possibly because of a read error. CDR3 loop: CASSLAGGLGNEQFF. The CDR3 nucleotides are TGTGCCAGCAGTCTAGCGGGAGGGCTTGGGAATGAGCAGTTCTTC. The chain is built from TRBV12-3 or TRBV12-4 and TRBJ2-1, with 12 bases aligning to TRBD2. This CDR3 region has 15 residues.

V usage is TRBV5-1 and J usage is TRBJ2-1; 14 bases map to TRBD2. This CDR3 has 18 amino acids. J lost 2 bases, V lost 0 bases, and 4 bases had no gene match. Germline V gene sequence: CDR1 SGHRS, CDR2 YFSETQ. The CDR3 loop is CASSLGGLAGETYNEQFF. The CDR3 DNA is TGCGCCAGCAGCTTGGGGGGACTAGCGGGAGAGACCTACAATGAGCAGTTCTTC.

This clonotype has ten or more counts. The chain employs TRBV20-1 and TRBJ2-3; D unclear. The CDR3 has 10 amino acids. Trimming took off 5 bases at V and 5 bases at J, with 5 bases between the two ends. In germline, CDR1 is DFQATT, CDR2 SNEGSKA (reference sequence). The DNA of the CDR3 is TGCAGTGCTGAAGGAGATACGCAGTATTTT. This codes for CSAEGDTQYF.

This clonotype was seen repeatedly, ten times or more. The chain recombines TRBV20-1 with TRBJ2-7; 12 nucleotides line up with TRBD1. The length of the CDR3 is 16 residues. The germline V gene has CDR1 DFQATT and CDR2 SNEGSKA (reference sequence). The V segment lost 5 bases and the J segment 5 bases; nucleotides outside the gene matches: 13. CDR3 bases: TGCAGTGCTGGATCTACTCCGGGACAGGGGGCTGACGAGCAGTACTTC. Its protein product is CSAGSTPGQGADEQYF.

This clonotype showed up just a few times. This chain uses TRBV12-3 or TRBV12-4 with TRBJ2-1; 9 positions match TRBD2. The CDR3 is 14 residues long. Losses at the gene ends were 6 bases for V and 10 bases for J; bases not matched to a gene: 10. The CDR3 DNA sequence: TGTGCCAGCAGCCCAGCGGGAGGAGGATTGGAGCAGTTCTTC. Translating gives CASSPAGGGLEQFF.

This clonotype was counted at least ten times. The chain couples TRBV27 to TRBJ2-3; D ambiguous. CDR1 MNHEY and CDR2 SMNVEV come from the germline V gene (reference sequence). The CDR3 totals 13 residues. V gave up 6 bases and J gave up 2 bases, with 9 bases separating them. CDR3 sequence reads: CASSSRLTDTQYF. The CDR3 nucleotides are TGTGCCAGCAGCTCCAGACTCACAGATACGCAGTATTTT.

About this clonotype: This may be a read error: a much more frequent sequence differs by one nucleotide. V and J are TRBV6-5 and TRBJ2-7; D gene ambiguous. The CDR3 extends over 16 amino acids. CDR1 and CDR2 (germline): MNHEY, SVGAGI. CDR3 sequence reads: CASGYSIKESSYEQYF. The CDR3 DNA sequence: TGTGCCAGCGGTTACTCGATTAAGGAAAGCTCCTACGAGCAGTACTTC.

This clonotype was seen at least ten times. The chain couples TRBV7-3 to TRBJ2-3; D ambiguous. CDR1 and CDR2 from the germline V gene are SGHTA and FQGTGA. Trimming shortened V by 2 bases and J by 0 bases, and 15 bases separated the two germline ends. The CDR3 sequence is 17 residues long. The CDR3 nucleotides read TGTGCCAGCAGCTTAGGGGTCTACCCTTCTAGCACAGATACGCAGTATTTT. Translated: CASSLGVYPSSTDTQYF.

The sample holds many counts of this clonotype. The CDR3 bases are TGCGCCAGCAGCTTGCGGGACAGGGGATACAATGAGCAGTTCTTC. Protein product: CASSLRDRGYNEQFF. This chain connects TRBV5-1 to TRBJ2-1, with TRBD1 identical over 10 bases. Germline assignment: CDR1 SGHRS and CDR2 YFSETQ. This CDR3 is 15 amino acids long. The V and J ends lost 1 base and 4 bases, in that order; junction bases with no gene match: 2.

This chain links TRBV25-1 with TRBJ2-1; D remains ambiguous. The CDR3 contains 12 residues. Germline V lookup: CDR1 MGHDK, CDR2 SYGVNS. The V end was cut by 4 bases, the J end by 12 bases, with 13 bases between. This chain's CDR3 is CASSAEGLGQFF. The CDR3 DNA reads as TGTGCCAGCAGTGCAGAAGGATTGGGGCAGTTCTTC. The full variable domain, its missing parts supplied by reference TRBV25-1 and TRBJ2-1, is EADIYQTPRYLVIGTGKKITLECSQTMGHDKMYWYQQDPGMELHLIHYSYGVNSTEKGDLSSESTVSRIRTEHFPLTLESARPSHTSQYLCASSAEGLGQFFGPGTRLTVL.

The chain has TRBV16 and TRBJ2-1; 11 bases align to TRBD2. Germline trimming cut 8 bases from V and 5 bases from J; bases unmatched to any gene: 8. Germline lookup yields CDR1 KGHSY and CDR2 FQNENV. The CDR3 covers 15 residues. CDR3: CASGQGTSGNNEQFF. The CDR3 DNA reads as TGTGCCAGCGGTCAGGGGACTAGCGGTAACAATGAGCAGTTCTTC.

The rearrangement links TRBV20-1 to TRBJ1-5; D is undetermined. This CDR3 has 13 residues. Germline V gene lookup returns CDR1 DFQATT and CDR2 SNEGSKA (reference sequence). Trimming took 0 bases from V and 3 from J, leaving 6 bases between them. In DNA form, the CDR3 reads TGCAGTGCTAGAGAAAGTCCCAATCAGCCCCAGCATTTT. Translation gives CSARESPNQPQHF.

This clonotype has a count of ten or more. The chain employs TRBV6-1 and TRBJ1-1, with a weak D call TRBD1 (6 bases). CDR3 size: 14 residues. In germline, CDR1 is MNHNS, CDR2 SASEGT. Trimming left V 6 bases short and J 1 base short, with 12 bases between. CDR3 loop: CASRPRQANTEAFF. The DNA of the CDR3 is TGTGCCAGCAGACCGCGACAGGCGAACACTGAAGCTTTCTTT.

This clonotype has at least ten counts. V is TRBV28 and J is TRBJ1-4; unclear D gene. The CDR3 is 12 amino acids. Trimming shortened V by 4 bases and J by 6 bases, and 6 bases separated the two germline ends. The germline gives CDR1 MDHEN, CDR2 SYDVKM. CDR3: CASSSGDEKLFF. The CDR3 coding sequence is TGTGCCAGCAGTTCCGGCGATGAAAAACTGTTTTTT.

For this clonotype: The conserved phenylalanine or tryptophan normally closing the CDR3 is absent here, so this likely arose from a read error. The V and J genes are TRBV28 and TRBJ2-7; D is uncertain. V lost 5 bases and J lost 4, with 12 bases in between. The length of the CDR3 is 13 residues. CDR1 is MDHEN and CDR2 is SYDVKM in the germline V gene. This CDR3 reads CASSPGQGYEQYS. The CDR3 DNA follows: TGTGCCAGCAGTCCTGGTCAAGGGTACGAGCAGTACTCC.